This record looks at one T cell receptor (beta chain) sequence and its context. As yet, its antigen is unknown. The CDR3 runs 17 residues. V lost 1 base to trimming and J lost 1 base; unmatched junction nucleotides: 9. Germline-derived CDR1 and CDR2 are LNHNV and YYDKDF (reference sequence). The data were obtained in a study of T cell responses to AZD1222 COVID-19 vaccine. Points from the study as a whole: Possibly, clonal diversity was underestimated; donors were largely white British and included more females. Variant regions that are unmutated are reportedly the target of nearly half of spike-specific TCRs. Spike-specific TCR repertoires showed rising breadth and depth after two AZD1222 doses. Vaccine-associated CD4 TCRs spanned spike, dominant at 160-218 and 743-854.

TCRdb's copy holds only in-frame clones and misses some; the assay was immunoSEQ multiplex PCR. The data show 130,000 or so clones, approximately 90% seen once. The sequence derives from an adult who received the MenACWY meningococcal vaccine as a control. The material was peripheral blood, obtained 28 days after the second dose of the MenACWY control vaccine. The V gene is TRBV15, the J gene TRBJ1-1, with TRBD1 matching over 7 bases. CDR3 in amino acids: CATSRGTTQGSNTEAFF. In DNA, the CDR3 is TGTGCCACCAGCAGAGGAACAACACAGGGGTCGAACACTGAAGCTTTCTTT.